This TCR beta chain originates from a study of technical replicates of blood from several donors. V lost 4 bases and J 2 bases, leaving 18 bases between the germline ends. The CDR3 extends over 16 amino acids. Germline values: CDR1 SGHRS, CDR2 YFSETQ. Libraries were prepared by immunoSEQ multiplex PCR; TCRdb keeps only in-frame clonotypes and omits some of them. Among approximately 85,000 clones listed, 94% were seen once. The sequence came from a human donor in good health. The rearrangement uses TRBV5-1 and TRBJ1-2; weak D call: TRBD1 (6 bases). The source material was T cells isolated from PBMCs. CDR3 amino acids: CASSPVGQRHNYGYTF. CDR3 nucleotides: TGCGCCAGCAGCCCGGTGGGACAAAGGCACAACTATGGCTACACCTTC.